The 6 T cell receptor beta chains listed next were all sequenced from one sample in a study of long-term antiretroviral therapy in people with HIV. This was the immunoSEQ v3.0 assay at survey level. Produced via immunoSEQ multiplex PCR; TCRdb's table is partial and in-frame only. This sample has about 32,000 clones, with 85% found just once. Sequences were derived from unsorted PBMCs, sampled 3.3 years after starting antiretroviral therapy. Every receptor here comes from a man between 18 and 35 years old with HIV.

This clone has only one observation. CDR3 amino acids: CASSPLYVEKLFF. In DNA form, the CDR3 reads TGTGCCAGCAGTCCCCTATACGTAGAAAAACTGTTTTTT. V is TRBV28 and J is TRBJ1-4, with D unresolved. The CDR3 consists of 13 residues. The V gene lost 5 bases and the J gene lost 8 bases, with 12 bases spanning the gap. CDR1 MDHEN and CDR2 SYDVKM come from the germline V gene.

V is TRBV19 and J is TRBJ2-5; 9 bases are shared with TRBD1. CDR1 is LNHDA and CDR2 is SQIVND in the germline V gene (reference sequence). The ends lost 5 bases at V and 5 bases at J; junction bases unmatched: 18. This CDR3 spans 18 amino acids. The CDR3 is CASSDFSRTGEAEETQYF. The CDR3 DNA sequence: TGTGCCAGTAGTGACTTCTCGAGGACAGGGGAGGCCGAGGAGACCCAGTACTTC. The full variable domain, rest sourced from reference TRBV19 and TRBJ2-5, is DGGITQSPKYLFRKEGQNVTLSCEQNLNHDAMYWYRQDPGQGLRLIYYSQIVNDFQKGDIAEGYSVSREKKESFPLTVTSAQKNPTAFYLCASSDFSRTGEAEETQYFGPGTRLLVL.

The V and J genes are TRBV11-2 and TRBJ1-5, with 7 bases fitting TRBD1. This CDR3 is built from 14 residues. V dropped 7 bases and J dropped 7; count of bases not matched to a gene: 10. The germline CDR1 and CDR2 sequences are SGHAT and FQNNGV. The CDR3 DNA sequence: TGTGCCAGCAAATCCACAGGGGATCACCAGCCCCAGCATTTT. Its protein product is CASKSTGDHQPQHF.

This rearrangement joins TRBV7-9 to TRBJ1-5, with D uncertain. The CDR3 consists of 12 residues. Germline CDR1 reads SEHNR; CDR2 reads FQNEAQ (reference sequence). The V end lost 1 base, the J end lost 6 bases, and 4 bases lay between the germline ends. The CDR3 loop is CASSLGGQPQHF. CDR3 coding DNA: TGTGCCAGCAGCTTAGGCGGTCAGCCCCAGCATTTT.

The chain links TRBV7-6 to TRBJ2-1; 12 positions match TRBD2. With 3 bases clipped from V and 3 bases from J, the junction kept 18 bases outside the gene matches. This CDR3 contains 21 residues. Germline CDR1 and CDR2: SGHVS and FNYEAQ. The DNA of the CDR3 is TGTGCCAGCAGCTTTACGGGACCGACTAGCGGGAGAGGAATGGTCTACAATGAGCAGTTCTTC. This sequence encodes CASSFTGPTSGRGMVYNEQFF.

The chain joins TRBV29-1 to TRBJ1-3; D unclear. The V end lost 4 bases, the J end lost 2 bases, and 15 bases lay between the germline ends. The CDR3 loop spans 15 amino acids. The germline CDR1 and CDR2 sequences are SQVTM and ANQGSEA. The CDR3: CSVGIVGKTGNTIYF. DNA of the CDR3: TGCAGCGTTGGAATTGTGGGGAAGACTGGAAACACCATATATTTT.